These T cell receptor beta chains were read from a single sample in a study of T cell changes during pregnancy in multiple sclerosis. The repertoire was sequenced with immunoSEQ multiplex PCR; TCRdb's copy has only in-frame clones and lacks some. The top ten clones hold 1.4% of a sample with about 64,000 clones, about nine tenths of them seen once. This sample comprised peripheral blood, obtained in the second trimester of pregnancy. The source of these receptors is a female donor with multiple sclerosis, enrolled in a pregnancy study. The CDR3 runs from the conserved cysteine through the conserved F or W. Each record gives: V gene, D gene, CDR3 protein. The D gene is left open where the match is weak.

TRBV19,TRBD1,CAAGQGAINYGYTF
TRBV27,NA,CASSRRGSYEQYF
TRBV19,TRBD1,CASMDRGRQFLSTISDEKLFF
TRBV6-5,TRBD2,CASSRWTSGSYEQYF
TRBV9,TRBD1,CASSLQGASTGELFF
TRBV19,TRBD2,CASSLRLAGGVSNTGELFF
TRBV28,NA,CACDGGSYNEQFF
TRBV10-3,NA,CAISEGQNTIYF
TRBV2,NA,CANKERATYEQYF
TRBV9,NA,CASSVGEIAAGELFF
TRBV7-2,NA,CASSPPSGSTDTQYF
TRBV5-6,NA,CASTLGLSDTQYF
TRBV7-9,NA,CASTLGGLGTGELFF
TRBV9,NA,CASSPGLGEQFF
TRBV5-1,NA,CASSLGGPIYNEQFF
TRBV16,NA,CASSHSFRLNTEAFF
TRBV7-9,NA,CASSLGRVSTDTQYF
TRBV10-1,NA,CASSESSQGITEAFF
TRBV10-3,TRBD2,CAIRATSGQETQYF
TRBV9,NA,CASSVGALTDTQYF
TRBV4-3,TRBD2,CASSQAGTSGRIGETQYF
TRBV12-5,NA,CASGLAQGYSNQPQHF
TRBV21-1,NA,CASSGTGPYEQYF
TRBV6-1,NA,CASNDYYEQYF
TRBV6-1,NA,CASSGGGTGNEKLFF
TRBV5-1,NA,CASSLGIDTIKETQYF
TRBV2,TRBD2,CASSGLAVSYNEQFF
TRBV28,TRBD1,CASSRGQGTSSYNSPLHF
TRBV4-1,NA,CASSQEGGRNTEAFF
TRBV10-3,NA,CAISESMGQGGASNYGYTF
TRBV29-1,NA,CSVGSGRGEQFF
TRBV11-2,NA,CASSLRSDYEQYF
TRBV29-1,NA,CSVEISGTDTQYF
TRBV9,TRBD2,CASSVVSSGSSSYEQYF
TRBV27,NA,CASSLSVFLGGPGPTGELFF
TRBV7-2,TRBD1,CASSLGDRGLTDTQYF
TRBV5-1,TRBD1,CASSYGQGDQPQHF
TRBV5-5,TRBD1,CASSLIGTGMNEQFF
TRBV6-1,TRBD1,CASSEQGTGNEKLFF
TRBV28,TRBD2,CASRPLADYQETQYF
TRBV10-2,TRBD1,CASLRQGGTYEQYF
TRBV9,TRBD1,CASSAGFGRGRTEHQETQYF
TRBV7-9,TRBD2,CASSGIAGKSYEQYF
TRBV7-9,NA,CASSQGTGTQYF
TRBV7-2,TRBD2,CASSLGSGSTDTQYF
TRBV7-9,NA,CASSFADEQYF
TRBV6-5,NA,CASSPPGLASAEQFF
TRBV4-2,TRBD2,CASSQGSSGRYEQYF
TRBV6-5,NA,CASSARPGVGYTF
TRBV30,TRBD2,CAWTLAGGETQYF
TRBV7-6,TRBD2,CASSKTSGKGGELFF
TRBV13,TRBD2,CASSLGLREGSRGGETQYF
TRBV19,NA,CASSISRDKNIQYF
TRBV11-2,NA,CASSFSFDQPQHF
TRBV6-1,TRBD1,CASRTGTGNNEQFF